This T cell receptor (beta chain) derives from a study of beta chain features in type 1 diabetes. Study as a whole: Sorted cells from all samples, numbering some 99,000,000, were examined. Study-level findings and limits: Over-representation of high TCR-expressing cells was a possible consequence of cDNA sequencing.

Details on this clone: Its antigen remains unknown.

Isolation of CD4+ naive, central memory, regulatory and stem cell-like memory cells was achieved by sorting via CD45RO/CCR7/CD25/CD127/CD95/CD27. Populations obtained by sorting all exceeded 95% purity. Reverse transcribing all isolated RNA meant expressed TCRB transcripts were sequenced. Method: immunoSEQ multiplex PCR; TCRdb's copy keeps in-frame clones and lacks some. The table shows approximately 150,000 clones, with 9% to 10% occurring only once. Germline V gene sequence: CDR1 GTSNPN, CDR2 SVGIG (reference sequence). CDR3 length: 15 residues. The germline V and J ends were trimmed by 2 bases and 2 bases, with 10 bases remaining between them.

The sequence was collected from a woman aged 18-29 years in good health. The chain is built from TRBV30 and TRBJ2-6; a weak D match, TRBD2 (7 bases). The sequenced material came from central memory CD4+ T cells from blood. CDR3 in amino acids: CAWSWGGAGANVLTF. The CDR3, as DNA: TGTGCCTGGAGTTGGGGGGGCGCTGGGGCCAACGTCCTGACTTTC.